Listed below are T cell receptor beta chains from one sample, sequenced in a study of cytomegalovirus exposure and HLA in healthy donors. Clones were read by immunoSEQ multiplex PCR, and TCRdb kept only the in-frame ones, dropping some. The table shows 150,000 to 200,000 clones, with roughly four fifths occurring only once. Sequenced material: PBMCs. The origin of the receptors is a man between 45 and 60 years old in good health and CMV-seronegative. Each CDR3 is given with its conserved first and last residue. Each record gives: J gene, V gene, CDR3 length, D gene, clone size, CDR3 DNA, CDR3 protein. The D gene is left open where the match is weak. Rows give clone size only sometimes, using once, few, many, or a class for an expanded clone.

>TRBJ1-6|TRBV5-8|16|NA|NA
TGTGCCAGCAGCCCTCAGGGTGACCGGTATAATTCACCCCTCCACTTT
CASSPQGDRYNSPLHF
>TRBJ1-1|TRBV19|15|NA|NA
TGTGCCAGTAGAGCCCTAGGGGGAGGGTTCTTCGAAGCTTTCTTT
CASRALGGGFFEAFF
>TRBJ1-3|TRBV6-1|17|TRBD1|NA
TGTGCCAGCAGTGGAGCCCTACACAGGGGTTTCAGGAACACCATATATTTT
CASSGALHRGFRNTIYF
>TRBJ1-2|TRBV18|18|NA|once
TGTGCCAGCTCACTATTCGAAAGGACGGGAGTGAAGAACTATGGCTACACCTTC
CASSLFERTGVKNYGYTF
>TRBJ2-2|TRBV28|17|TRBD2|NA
TGTGCCAGCAGTCTGAGCCCGGGAGGGCCTAATATCGGGGAGCTGTTTTTT
CASSLSPGGPNIGELFF
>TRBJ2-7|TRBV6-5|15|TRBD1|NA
TGTGCCAGCTGCCGCTTGGGACAGGGGCTATACGAGCAGTACTTC
CASCRLGQGLYEQYF
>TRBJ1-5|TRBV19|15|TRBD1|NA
TGTGCCAGTAGTAGGGACAGGGGCGGCAATCAGCCCCAGCATTTT
CASSRDRGGNQPQHF
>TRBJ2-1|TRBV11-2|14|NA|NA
TGTGCCAGCAGCTTTACTAGGCCTAACAATGAGCAGTTCTTC
CASSFTRPNNEQFF
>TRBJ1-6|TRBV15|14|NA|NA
TGTGCCACCAGCAGAGATCCAGGGAATTCACCCCTCCACTTT
CATSRDPGNSPLHF
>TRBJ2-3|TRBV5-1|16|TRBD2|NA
TGCGCCAGCAGCCCGGGACTAGCGGGGGGCACAGATACGCAGTATTTT
CASSPGLAGGTDTQYF
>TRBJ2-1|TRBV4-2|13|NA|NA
TGTGCCAGCAGTTTCCCTCAGGGCAATGAGCAGTTCTTC
CASSFPQGNEQFF
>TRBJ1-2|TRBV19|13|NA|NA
TGTGCCAGTAGTATGGGGAGGTACTATGGCTACACCTTC
CASSMGRYYGYTF
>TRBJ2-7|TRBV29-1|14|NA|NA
TGCAGCGTTCGGACAGACCCCTTAACCTACGAGCAGTACTTC
CSVRTDPLTYEQYF
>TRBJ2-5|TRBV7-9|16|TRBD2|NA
TGTGCCAGCAGGGGCTCTAGCGGGGGCCCGGGGGAGACCCAGTACTTC
CASRGSSGGPGETQYF
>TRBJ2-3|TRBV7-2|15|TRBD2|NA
TGTGCCAGCAGCGCGACTAGCGGGAGGGCCGCATCGCAGTATTTT
CASSATSGRAASQYF
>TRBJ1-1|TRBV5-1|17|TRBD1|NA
TGCGCCAGCAGCCGCCAACCGGGACAGGGGGAAACCACTGAAGCTTTCTTT
CASSRQPGQGETTEAFF
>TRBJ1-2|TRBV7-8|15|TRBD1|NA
TGTGCCAGCAGCTTGGACAGGGGGCAGCGGGATGGCTACACCTTC
CASSLDRGQRDGYTF
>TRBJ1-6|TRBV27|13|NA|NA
TGTGCCAGCAGTTCAACAGGGAATTCACCCCTCCACTTT
CASSSTGNSPLHF
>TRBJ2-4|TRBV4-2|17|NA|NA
TGTGCCAGCAGCCCGTACGAGGGGGAACGTACCAAAAACATTCAGTACTTC
CASSPYEGERTKNIQYF
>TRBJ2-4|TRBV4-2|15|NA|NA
TGTGCCAGCAGCCCTGCAGTTGGAGCCAAAAACATTCAGTACTTC
CASSPAVGAKNIQYF
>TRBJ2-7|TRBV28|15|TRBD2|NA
TGTGCCAGCAGCCCCGCGGGGGGAGTAAGCTACGAGCAGTACTTC
CASSPAGGVSYEQYF
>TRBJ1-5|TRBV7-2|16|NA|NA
TGTGCCAGCAGCTCCCGGGGAGGGATTACCAATCAGCCCCAGCATTTT
CASSSRGGITNQPQHF
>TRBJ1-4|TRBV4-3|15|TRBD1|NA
TGCGCCAGCAGCCAAGCGGGACAGAGGGGTGAAAAACTGTTTTTT
CASSQAGQRGEKLFF
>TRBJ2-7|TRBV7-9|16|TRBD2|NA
TGTGCCAGCAGCCAACGAGCGGGAGGGATCACGTACGAGCAGTACTTC
CASSQRAGGITYEQYF
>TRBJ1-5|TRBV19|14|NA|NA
TGTGCCAGTAGTATTCGGGGTAGCAATCAGCCCCAGCATTTT
CASSIRGSNQPQHF
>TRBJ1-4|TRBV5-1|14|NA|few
TGCGCCAGCAGCTTCAGGGGCTCTAATGAAAAACTGTTTTTT
CASSFRGSNEKLFF
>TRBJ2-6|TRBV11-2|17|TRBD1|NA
TGTGCCAGCAGCTCCAGGGGGACCGACTCTGGGGCCAACGTCCTGACTTTC
CASSSRGTDSGANVLTF
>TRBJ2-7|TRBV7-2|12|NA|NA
TGTGCCAGCAGCTTAGTATTCTACGAGCAGTACTTC
CASSLVFYEQYF
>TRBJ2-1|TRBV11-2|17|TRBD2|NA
TGTGCCAGCAGCGCCCCGGGACTAGCGGGAGGGCCCCATGAGCAGTTCTTC
CASSAPGLAGGPHEQFF
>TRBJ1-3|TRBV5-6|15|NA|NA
TGTGCCAGCAGCTTGTCCGGGAGCACCGGAAACACCATATATTTT
CASSLSGSTGNTIYF
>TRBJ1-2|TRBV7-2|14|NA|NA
TGTGCCAGCAGTAACCAACAGGGTCCTTATGGCTACACCTTC
CASSNQQGPYGYTF